This T cell receptor (beta chain) was documented in a study of T cells in Graves' hyperthyroidism and ophthalmopathy. V lost 8 bases, J lost 5 bases, and 12 bases lay in between. Germline CDR1 MNHEY, CDR2 SVGAGI. This CDR3 is built from 13 residues. Amplification of TCR beta CDR3 regions was performed using RNA transcripts as template. Researchers ran a first-round RT-PCR on the TCR CDR3 using the HTBI primer set. In TCRdb, the multiplex PCR reads were re-called with MiXCR into one record per CDR3 protein. Seen here are some 500,000 distinct CDR3 sequences, around 24% observed once, and the top ten hold roughly 12%. There are many counts of this clonotype.

The chain carries TRBV6-5 and TRBJ1-4; possible D gene TRBD1, 6 bases. The sequence came from a woman in her 30s with Graves' ophthalmopathy. Sequencing used blood. CDR3 region: CASLGHLNEKLFF. CDR3 in DNA: TGTGCCAGCTTGGGACACCTAAATGAAAAACTGTTTTTT.